These T cell receptor beta chains were read from a single sample in a study of blood T cell repertoires in COVID-19. Libraries were prepared by immunoSEQ multiplex PCR; TCRdb keeps only in-frame clonotypes and omits some of them. The sample includes over 200,000 clones, nearly 85% of them seen just once. The sequenced sample consisted of peripheral blood. The receptor source for this set is a woman in her thirties with COVID-19, enrolled during active disease. CDR3s include the opening cysteine and the closing phenylalanine or tryptophan. D genes are given only for firm matches. Clone size is stated in some rows and not others, as once, few, many or a class when expanded.

j_call d_call cdr3_length v_call clone_size cdr3_aa cdr3_nt
TRBJ2-7 TRBD1 14 TRBV5-1 NA CASSPGGLGYEQYF TGCGCCAGCAGCCCAGGGGGTTTGGGTTACGAGCAGTACTTC
TRBJ2-5 NA 15 TRBV29-1 once CSVGYSIGQQETQYF TGCAGCGTTGGGTATTCGATAGGACAGCAAGAGACCCAGTACTTC
TRBJ1-2 NA 13 TRBV6-5 NA CASTQAGADGYTF TGTGCCAGCACCCAGGCTGGGGCTGATGGCTACACCTTC
TRBJ1-5 TRBD1 13 TRBV12-3/TRBV12-4 once CATNTGANQPQHF TGTGCCACAAATACAGGGGCCAATCAGCCCCAGCATTTT
TRBJ2-5 TRBD1 16 TRBV5-5 NA CASSLGDRGLQETQYF TGTGCCAGCAGCTTGGGGGACAGGGGTCTCCAAGAGACCCAGTACTTC
TRBJ2-3 TRBD1 16 TRBV9 NA CASSPRTGASTDTQYF TGTGCCAGCAGCCCTCGGACAGGGGCTAGCACAGATACGCAGTATTTT
TRBJ2-3 TRBD1 17 TRBV6-2/TRBV6-3 NA CASSQPPGQGYPDTQYF TGTGCCAGCAGCCAACCACCGGGACAGGGCTATCCAGATACGCAGTATTTT
TRBJ2-7 TRBD1 14 TRBV4-3 NA CASSRGQGAYEQYF TGCGCCAGCAGCCGGGGTCAGGGGGCTTACGAGCAGTACTTC
TRBJ2-2 NA 16 TRBV5-1 NA CASSLPGISQTGELFF TGCGCCAGCAGCTTGCCCGGGATTAGCCAAACCGGGGAGCTGTTTTTT
TRBJ2-3 NA 14 TRBV5-6 NA CASSSPGSTDTQYF TGTGCCAGCAGCTCCCCGGGGAGCACAGATACGCAGTATTTT
TRBJ2-3 NA 14 TRBV30 NA CAGTRGGMADTQYF TGTGCCGGGACCCGAGGGGGTATGGCAGATACGCAGTATTTT
TRBJ2-7 TRBD2 16 TRBV13 NA CASSLEGLAGNTEQYF TGTGCCAGCAGCTTAGAGGGACTAGCGGGCAACACCGAGCAGTACTTC
TRBJ1-5 NA 13 TRBV28 few CASSFSEDQPQHF TGTGCCAGCAGTTTCTCAGAGGATCAGCCCCAGCATTTT
TRBJ2-7 NA 15 TRBV5-8 few CASSLRGYSSYEQYF TGTGCCAGCAGTTTGAGGGGGTATAGCTCCTACGAGCAGTACTTC
TRBJ1-6 TRBD1 16 TRBV28 once CASSLLRQGINSPLHF TGTGCCAGCAGTTTACTCCGACAGGGGATTAATTCACCCCTCCACTTT
TRBJ2-1 TRBD1 15 TRBV11-1 NA CASSPRTGSYNEQFF TGTGCCAGCAGCCCTAGGACAGGGAGCTACAATGAGCAGTTCTTC
TRBJ2-5 NA 12 TRBV6-2/TRBV6-3 NA CASSYPPDYQYF TGTGCCAGCAGTTACCCCCCTGACTATCAGTACTTC
TRBJ2-1 NA 16 TRBV5-1 NA CASSFLDSGAYNEQFF TGCGCCAGCAGCTTCCTCGACTCAGGGGCCTACAATGAGCAGTTCTTC
TRBJ2-7 TRBD1 15 TRBV6-5 NA CASSYRDRGDYEQYF TGTGCCAGCAGTTACCGGGACAGGGGTGACTACGAGCAGTACTTC
TRBJ1-5 NA 16 TRBV19 NA CASSMTTGRRNQPQHF TGTGCCAGTAGTATGACTACAGGGAGAAGAAATCAGCCCCAGCATTTT
TRBJ2-1 TRBD1 15 TRBV24-1 NA CATSPTGTGGNEQFF TGTGCCACCAGTCCGACCGGGACAGGGGGCAATGAGCAGTTCTTC
TRBJ2-7 TRBD2 16 TRBV9 NA CASSPGGLAALYEQYF TGTGCCAGCTCTCCCGGGGGACTAGCGGCCCTTTACGAGCAGTACTTC
TRBJ1-2 TRBD1 14 TRBV19 NA CASKWDRAYYGYTF TGTGCCAGTAAATGGGACAGGGCTTACTATGGCTACACCTTC
TRBJ1-1 NA 15 TRBV16 NA CASSHPRRSDTEAFF TGTGCCAGCAGCCACCCCCGTCGGAGCGACACTGAAGCTTTCTTT
TRBJ2-1 TRBD2 20 TRBV18 once CASSSGGLAGGPRSYNEQFF TGTGCCAGCTCATCGGGGGGGCTAGCGGGAGGGCCACGCTCCTACAATGAGCAGTTCTTC
TRBJ1-2 NA 14 TRBV27 NA CASLIPAQGDGYTF TGTGCCAGCCTTATTCCCGCCCAGGGTGATGGCTACACCTTC
TRBJ2-5 NA 15 TRBV7-2 NA CASSFLSGYQETQYF TGTGCCAGCAGCTTTTTATCAGGTTACCAAGAGACCCAGTACTTC
TRBJ2-7 TRBD2 16 TRBV9 NA CASSVGGSGSGYEQYF TGTGCCAGCAGCGTAGGGGGTAGCGGGAGTGGTTACGAGCAGTACTTC
TRBJ2-3 NA 14 TRBV5-6 NA CASRGPVPTDTQYF TGTGCCAGCAGGGGGCCCGTACCCACAGATACGCAGTATTTT
TRBJ2-7 NA 13 TRBV10-3 NA CAISEQGAVEQYF TGTGCCATCAGTGAACAGGGCGCGGTCGAGCAGTACTTC
TRBJ1-2 NA 13 TRBV2 NA CASSGGGLRGYTF TGTGCCAGCAGTGGTGGAGGGCTCAGGGGCTACACCTTC